The next 14 T cell receptor beta chains were all read from a single sample in a study of blood T cell repertoires in COVID-19. Some clones are missing from TCRdb's copy, which holds only in-frame ones; the method was immunoSEQ multiplex PCR. The profile shows fewer than 400,000 clones, more than 85% of them singletons. Sequenced: peripheral blood. These receptors all stem from a human donor in a cohort sampled during active COVID-19.

The rearrangement uses TRBV6-6 and TRBJ2-3; 10 bases are shared with TRBD2. Germline loops: CDR1 MNHNY, CDR2 SVGAGI (reference sequence). With 5 bases clipped from V and 0 bases from J, the junction kept 5 bases outside the gene matches. The CDR3 sequence is 16 residues long. CDR3 nucleotide sequence: TGTGCCAGCAGTACGGGACTAGCGTTTAGCACAGATACGCAGTATTTT. It yields the protein CASSTGLAFSTDTQYF.

The chain links TRBV5-1 to TRBJ2-1; D gene ambiguous. The CDR3 has 14 amino acids. The ends were cut back, 0 bases at V and 3 bases at J, with 7 bases in the middle. Per the germline V gene, CDR1 is SGHRS and CDR2 is YFSETQ. CDR3 in amino acids: CASSLDASYNEQFF. In DNA form, the CDR3 reads TGCGCCAGCAGCTTGGATGCCAGCTACAATGAGCAGTTCTTC.

CDR3: CASSRNQQGTSYEQYF. CDR3 sequence (DNA): TGTGCCAGCTCACGAAATCAACAGGGGACAAGCTACGAGCAGTACTTC. The chain has TRBV18 and TRBJ2-7; 7 nucleotides align to TRBD1. In germline, CDR1 is KGHSH, CDR2 LQKENI. Losses at the gene ends were 4 bases for V and 3 bases for J; bases not matched to a gene: 12. This CDR3 contains 16 residues.

In nucleotides, the CDR3 is TGTGCCAGCAGCTTTAGCGGGGGGACTTACACAGATACGCAGTATTTT. It codes for CASSFSGGTYTDTQYF. The chain recombines TRBV11-2 with TRBJ2-3; the match to TRBD2 covers 10 bases. V was pared by 3 bases and J by 2 bases, with 5 bases of the junction left unmatched. Germline V gene data show CDR1 as SGHAT and CDR2 as FQNNGV. CDR3 length equals 16 residues. Together with reference TRBV11-2 and TRBJ2-3, the CDR3 gives the full variable domain: EAGVAQSPRYKIIEKRQSVAFWCNPISGHATLYWYQQILGQGPKLLIQFQNNGVVDDSQLPKDRFSAERLKGVDSTLKIQPAKLEDSAVYLCASSFSGGTYTDTQYFGPGTRLTVL.

The rearrangement links TRBV11-2 to TRBJ2-7; 8 bases align to TRBD2. Germline V gene data show CDR1 as SGHAT and CDR2 as FQNNGV. The CDR3 is 17 amino acids. After removal of 5 bases from V and 7 bases from J, the junction contained 19 bases not matched to a gene. The CDR3 nucleotides read TGTGCCAGCAGCCCACCGGGGGGTGGGACTAGACGTGAAGAGCAGTACTTC. This sequence encodes CASSPPGGGTRREEQYF.

The J gene is TRBJ2-3, the V gene TRBV5-1; 8 bases fit TRBD2. Losses at the gene ends were 0 bases for V and 2 bases for J; bases not matched to a gene: 5. The CDR3 loop spans 16 amino acids. CDR1 SGHRS and CDR2 YFSETQ come from the germline V gene. CDR3 amino acids: CASSLDGGVFTDTQYF. The CDR3 coding sequence is TGCGCCAGCAGCTTGGACGGGGGGGTTTTCACAGATACGCAGTATTTT. Drawing the rest from reference TRBV5-1 and TRBJ2-3, the complete variable domain is KAGVTQTPRYLIKTRGQQVTLSCSPISGHRSVSWYQQTPGQGLQFLFEYFSETQRNKGNFPGRFSGRQFSNSRSEMNVSTLELGDSALYLCASSLDGGVFTDTQYFGPGTRLTVL.

This rearrangement joins TRBV11-2 to TRBJ2-1, with 9 bases aligning to TRBD1. J lost 1 base, V lost 5 bases, and 6 bases had no gene match. This CDR3 has 16 amino acids. Germline CDR1 reads SGHAT; CDR2 reads FQNNGV. CDR3 protein: CASSPSGTGSYNEQFF. As DNA, the CDR3 is TGTGCCAGCAGCCCCTCCGGGACAGGGTCCTACAATGAGCAGTTCTTC.

This rearrangement joins TRBV7-8 to TRBJ1-2; perhaps TRBD1 as D (6 bases). The CDR3 spans 15 residues. Trimming removed 1 base from V and 7 bases from J, with 16 bases in between. Germline V lookup: CDR1 SGHVS, CDR2 FQNEAQ. CDR3 residues: CASSLVGGAGGGYTF. CDR3 coding DNA: TGTGCCAGCAGCTTAGTTGGGGGGGCAGGAGGTGGCTACACCTTC.

The chain combines TRBV19 with TRBJ1-5; 9 positions match TRBD1. With V trimmed by 6 bases and J by 6 bases, 18 bases remained unmatched. The CDR3 sequence is 18 residues long. CDR1 LNHDA and CDR2 SQIVND come from the germline V gene (reference sequence). Here the CDR3 DNA reads TGTGCCAGTAGGGAATCCGGGACAGGGTCGCCTTATAGTCAGCCCCAGCATTTT. Translation: CASRESGTGSPYSQPQHF.

The gene calls are TRBV28 and TRBJ2-7, with 7 bases matching TRBD2. The CDR3 is 14 amino acids. Germline-derived CDR1 and CDR2 are MDHEN and SYDVKM. Trimming removed 0 bases from V and 5 bases from J; junction bases left unmatched: 4. CDR3: CASSLWRGGDEQYF. Written as DNA, the CDR3 is TGTGCCAGCAGTTTATGGCGTGGGGGGGACGAGCAGTACTTC.

The V and J genes are TRBV19 and TRBJ1-5, with 8 bases fitting TRBD1. Germline CDR1 is LNHDA and CDR2 is SQIVND (reference sequence). With V trimmed by 4 bases and J by 2 bases, 4 bases remained unmatched. There are 15 residues in the CDR3. This CDR3 is CASSRTGTGNQPQHF. The CDR3 DNA reads TGTGCCAGTAGTAGGACAGGGACTGGCAATCAGCCCCAGCATTTT.

J is TRBJ1-1 and V is TRBV4-1; TRBD1 is a possible D gene (6 bases). V was pared by 0 bases and J by 6 bases, with 17 bases between. The CDR3 length is 16 residues. From germline, CDR1 is MGHRA and CDR2 YSYEKL. CDR3 sequence (DNA): TGCGCCAGCAGCCAAGATCTTCAGGGGCTGTACGCTGAAGCTTTCTTT. Protein sequence: CASSQDLQGLYAEAFF.

This chain joins TRBV11-2 and TRBJ2-7; 7 nucleotides agree with TRBD1. Germline loops: CDR1 SGHAT, CDR2 FQNNGV. J was trimmed by 3 bases and V by 5 bases; bases with no gene match: 10. This CDR3 has 15 amino acids. The CDR3 sequence is CASSTIRTGNYEQYF. The CDR3 region has the DNA TGTGCCAGCAGCACGATACGGACAGGTAACTACGAGCAGTACTTC.

This clone has only one observation. The chain links TRBV11-3 to TRBJ2-3, with D maybe TRBD2 (6 bases). This CDR3 is 13 amino acids long. In germline, CDR1 is SGHNT, CDR2 YENEEA. Trimming removed 4 bases from V and 4 bases from J, with 9 bases in between. CDR3 region: CASSSRLADTQYF. CDR3 DNA: TGTGCCAGCAGCTCCCGACTAGCAGATACGCAGTATTTT.